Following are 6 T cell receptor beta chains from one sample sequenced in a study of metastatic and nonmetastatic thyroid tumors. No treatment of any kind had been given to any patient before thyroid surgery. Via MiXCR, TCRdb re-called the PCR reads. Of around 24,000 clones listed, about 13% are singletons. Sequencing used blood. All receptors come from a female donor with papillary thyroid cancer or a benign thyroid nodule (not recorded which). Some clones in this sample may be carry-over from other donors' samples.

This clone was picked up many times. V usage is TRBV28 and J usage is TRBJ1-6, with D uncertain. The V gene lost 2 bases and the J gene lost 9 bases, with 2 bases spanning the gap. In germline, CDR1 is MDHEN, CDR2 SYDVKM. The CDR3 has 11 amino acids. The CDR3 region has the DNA TGTGCCAGCAGTTTAGGTTCACCCCTCCACTTT. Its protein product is CASSLGSPLHF.

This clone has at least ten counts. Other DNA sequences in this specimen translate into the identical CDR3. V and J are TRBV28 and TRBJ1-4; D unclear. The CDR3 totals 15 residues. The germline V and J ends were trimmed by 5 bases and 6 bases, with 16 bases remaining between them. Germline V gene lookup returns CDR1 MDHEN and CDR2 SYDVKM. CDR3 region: CASSPLGVRDEKLFF. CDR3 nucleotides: TGTGCCAGCAGTCCCCTTGGGGTTCGGGATGAAAAACTGTTTTTT.

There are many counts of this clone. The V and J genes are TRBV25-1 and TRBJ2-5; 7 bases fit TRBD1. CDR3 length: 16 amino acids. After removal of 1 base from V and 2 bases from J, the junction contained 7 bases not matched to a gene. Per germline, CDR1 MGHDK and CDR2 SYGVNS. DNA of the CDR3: TGTGCCAGCAGTGAATTCCGGACAGGAGAACAAGAGACCCAGTACTTC. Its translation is CASSEFRTGEQETQYF.

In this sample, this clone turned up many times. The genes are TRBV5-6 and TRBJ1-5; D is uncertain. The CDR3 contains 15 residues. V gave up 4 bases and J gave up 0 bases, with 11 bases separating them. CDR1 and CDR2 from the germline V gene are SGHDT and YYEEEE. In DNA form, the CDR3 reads TGTGCCAGCAGCACAATCGGTAGTAGCAATCAGCCCCAGCATTTT. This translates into CASSTIGSSNQPQHF.

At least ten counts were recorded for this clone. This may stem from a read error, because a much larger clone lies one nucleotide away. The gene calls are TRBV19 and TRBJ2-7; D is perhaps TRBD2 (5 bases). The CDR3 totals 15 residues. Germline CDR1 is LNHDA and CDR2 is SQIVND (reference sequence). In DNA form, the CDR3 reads TGTGCCAGTAGTCTGGCGGGTTTTGGCTCCTGCGAGCAGTACTTC. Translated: CASSLAGFGSCEQYF.

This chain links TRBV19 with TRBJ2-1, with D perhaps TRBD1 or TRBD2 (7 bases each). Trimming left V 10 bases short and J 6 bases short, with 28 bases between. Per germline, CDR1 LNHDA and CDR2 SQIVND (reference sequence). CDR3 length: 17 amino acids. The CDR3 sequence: CANGRGREGGPFNEQFF. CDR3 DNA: TGTGCCAATGGTAGGGGGCGCGAGGGAGGGCCCTTCAATGAGCAGTTCTTC.